This TCR beta chain was found in a study of PD-1 blockade in classical Hodgkin lymphoma. About this clone itself: As yet, its antigen is unknown.

Per the germline V gene, CDR1 is SGHRS and CDR2 is YFSETQ. V lost 3 bases, J lost 0 bases, and 13 bases lay in between. This CDR3 comprises 15 residues. The method was immunoSEQ multiplex PCR; TCRdb's version includes in-frame clones alone and lacks a portion of them. The sample has about 110,000 clones; 70% to 90% are singletons. Autologous stem cell transplantation was followed by relapse in every patient, and brentuximab vedotin exposure varied. Points from the study as a whole: Complete responders entered with baseline diversity on par with newly diagnosed patients, the results showed.

The chain links TRBV5-1 to TRBJ2-7; a possible D gene is TRBD2 (6 bases). The sample in question was peripheral blood mononuclear cells (PBMCs), obtained before the second cycle of nivolumab. The receptor was isolated from a human donor with classical Hodgkin lymphoma. CDR3 coding DNA: TGCGCCAGCAGCTCCCAAGGAGGGAGCTCCTACGAGCAGTACTTC. Amino acids: CASSSQGGSSYEQYF.